These 21 T cell receptor beta chains originate from one sample sequenced in a study of regulatory T cells in long-lasting Graves disease. Construction of TCR beta libraries relied on iRepertoire HTBI primers and on Arm-PCR targeting CDR3 regions. TCRdb ran MiXCR on the multiplex PCR reads and lists one entry per CDR3 protein. Among about 210,000 distinct CDR3 sequences, roughly 20% were seen once, and the ten largest hold 12%. The time point here: newly diagnosed GD, antithyroid drugs for less than 3 months. PBMCs provided the RNA from which the TCR library was made. These records were also assigned to another study, of T cells in Graves' hyperthyroidism and ophthalmopathy.

The source material was peripheral blood mononuclear cells (PBMCs), sampled at new diagnosis, from a patient treated with antithyroid drugs. The receptor source for this set is a woman aged 25-40 years with Graves disease.

This clonotype was counted ten times or more. The gene calls are TRBV7-2 and TRBJ2-3; D may be TRBD1 or TRBD2 (6 bases each). V lost 5 bases and J 5 bases, leaving 20 bases between the germline ends. The CDR3 extends over 16 amino acids. Per the germline V gene, CDR1 is SGHTA and CDR2 is FQGNSA. The CDR3 DNA reads TGTGCCAGCAGCCCGGACAGCGGGCGAGCGGGAGATACGCAGTATTTT. As protein: CASSPDSGRAGDTQYF.

The chain is built from TRBV7-2 and TRBJ1-1; TRBD1 matches 7 bases. J gave up 7 bases and V 5 bases, and 10 bases lay outside the gene matches. This CDR3 is built from 14 residues. The V gene's germline CDR1 is SGHTA and CDR2 FQGNSA. The CDR3 bases are TGTGCCAGCAGCGTCGGGCAGGGGGTCGTTGAAGCTTTCTTT. Its protein product is CASSVGQGVVEAFF.

This clonotype showed up many times. The chain couples TRBV6-1 to TRBJ1-3, with unresolved D. Germline values: CDR1 MNHNS, CDR2 SASEGT. Trimming stripped 6 bases from V and 0 bases from J, with 12 bases between. This CDR3 has 15 residues. CDR3 amino acids: CASRTHKNSGNTIYF. The CDR3, as DNA: TGTGCCAGCAGAACCCACAAGAACTCTGGAAACACCATATATTTT.

The CDR3 sequence: CSATGLAGKSGELFF. The CDR3 bases are TGCAGTGCTACCGGACTAGCGGGCAAAAGCGGGGAGCTGTTTTTT. The gene calls are TRBV20-1 and TRBJ2-2, with TRBD2 matching over 11 bases. Germline V CDR1 and CDR2: DFQATT, SNEGSKA (reference sequence). V lost 4 bases, J lost 7 bases, and 8 bases stayed unmatched. The CDR3 has 15 residues.

This clonotype was seen many times. The chain joins TRBV27 to TRBJ2-1, with TRBD1 as a possible D gene (6 bases). This CDR3 is 17 amino acids long. Trimming cost V 2 bases and J 3 bases, with 17 bases left between them. Germline lookup yields CDR1 MNHEY and CDR2 SMNVEV (reference sequence). The CDR3 DNA follows: TGTGCCAGCAGTTTAACAGGGTCACCCTACTACTACAATGAGCAGTTCTTC. Translation gives CASSLTGSPYYYNEQFF.

This clonotype was counted at least ten times. This chain connects TRBV7-9 to TRBJ1-1; 9 bases fit TRBD1. Germline loops: CDR1 SEHNR, CDR2 FQNEAQ (reference sequence). The trim removed 7 bases at V and 1 base at J, leaving 7 bases unmatched. The CDR3 consists of 15 residues. Here the CDR3 reads CASTPNRGRNTEAFF. The DNA for the CDR3 is TGTGCCAGCACACCGAACAGGGGGCGGAACACTGAAGCTTTCTTT.

The table lists this clonotype with many counts. The chain couples TRBV5-1 to TRBJ1-4; D uncertain. Trimming removed 4 bases at V and 8 bases at J, with 15 bases between. CDR3 length: 14 amino acids. Germline lookup yields CDR1 SGHRS and CDR2 YFSETQ. The CDR3 DNA reads TGCGCCAGCAGCATTGAGCATCCCAGGGAAAAACTGTTTTTT. As protein: CASSIEHPREKLFF. Based on the CDR3 plus reference TRBV5-1 and TRBJ1-4, the full variable domain is KAGVTQTPRYLIKTRGQQVTLSCSPISGHRSVSWYQQTPGQGLQFLFEYFSETQRNKGNFPGRFSGRQFSNSRSEMNVSTLELGDSALYLCASSIEHPREKLFFGSGTQLSVL.

This clonotype was seen repeatedly, ten times or more. V is TRBV6-2 or TRBV6-3 and J is TRBJ1-1; 9 bases agree with TRBD1. The V segment lost 5 bases and the J segment 9 bases; nucleotides outside the gene matches: 13. This CDR3 has 15 residues. The germline V gene encodes CDR1 MNHEY and CDR2 SVGEGT. Here the CDR3 reads CASSRTGDTSVKAFF. The DNA for the CDR3 is TGTGCCAGCAGTCGGACAGGGGACACCTCGGTAAAAGCTTTCTTT.

This clonotype has at least ten counts. The chain is built from TRBV7-9 and TRBJ1-2; 8 bases agree with TRBD1. The J segment lost 8 bases and the V segment lost 0 bases, leaving 5 bases of the junction unmatched. CDR1 SEHNR and CDR2 FQNEAQ come from the germline V gene (reference sequence). The CDR3 has 14 residues. CDR3 sequence: CASSLAAGGGGYTF. The CDR3 bases are TGTGCCAGCAGCTTAGCGGCAGGGGGCGGCGGCTACACCTTC.

This clonotype was seen ten or more times. The V call is TRBV19, the J call TRBJ1-5; no firm D call. V was pared by 3 bases and J by 4 bases, with 16 bases between. The germline V gene encodes CDR1 LNHDA and CDR2 SQIVND (reference sequence). The CDR3 loop spans 16 amino acids. The CDR3 DNA is TGTGCCAGTAGTATTTTTCCGGTGTTTCCAAATCAGCCCCAGCATTTT. Protein product: CASSIFPVFPNQPQHF.

The sample holds a few counts of this clonotype. The chain joins TRBV18 to TRBJ1-1; D not certain. The length of the CDR3 is 17 residues. CDR1 is KGHSH, CDR2 LQKENI, per germline. V lost 2 bases and J lost 1, with 17 bases in between. The CDR3 DNA follows: TGTGCCAGCTCACCAAAGGCCGGCGGGGAAAAGAACACTGAAGCTTTCTTT. This gives the protein CASSPKAGGEKNTEAFF.

In its sample, this clonotype was seen many times. The chain links TRBV28 to TRBJ1-1; D perhaps matches TRBD1 (6 bases). V gave up 5 bases and J gave up 8 bases, with 15 bases separating them. The germline V gene encodes CDR1 MDHEN and CDR2 SYDVKM. CDR3 length: 13 residues. The CDR3 bases are TGTGCCAGCAGTGCCCGAATCGACAGGGAAGCTTTCTTT. Translating gives CASSARIDREAFF.

This clonotype was observed a handful of times. The rearrangement uses TRBV13 and TRBJ2-3; D gene unclear. There are 13 residues in the CDR3. V lost 3 bases to trimming and J lost 2 bases, with 6 bases between them. CDR1 PRHDT and CDR2 FYEKMQ come from the germline V gene (reference sequence). CDR3 in DNA: TGTGCCAGCAGCTTGGGGAACACAGATACGCAGTATTTT. It codes for CASSLGNTDTQYF.

This clonotype was seen repeatedly, ten times or more. The rearrangement uses TRBV20-1 and TRBJ2-7; D is possibly TRBD1 (5 bases). CDR3 size: 14 residues. V was shortened by 2 bases and J by 2 bases, with 13 bases between the two germline ends. CDR1 is DFQATT and CDR2 is SNEGSKA in the germline V gene (reference sequence). The CDR3 is CSARKQENPYEQYF. CDR3 sequence (DNA): TGCAGTGCTAGAAAACAGGAGAACCCCTACGAGCAGTACTTC.

This clonotype was seen many times. This chain links TRBV30 with TRBJ1-3, with TRBD1 identical over 9 bases. This CDR3 has 14 amino acids. The V segment lost 5 bases and the J segment 5 bases; nucleotides outside the gene matches: 7. Germline values: CDR1 GTSNPN, CDR2 SVGIG (reference sequence). In nucleotides, the CDR3 is TGTGCCTGGTCGACAGGGGGGTCAAGAAACACCATATATTTT. It is translated as CAWSTGGSRNTIYF.

J is TRBJ1-3 and V is TRBV10-3; D remains unclear. CDR3 size: 15 residues. Trimming took off 4 bases at V and 2 bases at J, with 12 bases between the two ends. CDR1 is ENHRY, CDR2 SYGVKD, per germline. CDR3 bases: TGTGCCATCAGTGTCGGGTCAGATCCTGGAAACACCATATATTTT. Protein product: CAISVGSDPGNTIYF.

This clonotype was seen many times. The rearrangement uses TRBV11-2 and TRBJ1-1; D possibly corresponds to TRBD1 (5 bases). Deletions cut 3 bases from V and 3 bases from J, with 11 bases between. Per germline, CDR1 SGHAT and CDR2 FQNNGV. The CDR3 is 14 amino acids. CDR3 residues: CASSFPTDHTEAFF. In nucleotides, the CDR3 is TGTGCCAGCAGCTTCCCGACAGACCACACTGAAGCTTTCTTT.

In its sample, this clonotype was seen many times. V usage is TRBV6-1 and J usage is TRBJ1-2; D unresolved. Germline CDR1 and CDR2: MNHNS and SASEGT. Trimming shortened V by 5 bases and J by 8 bases, and 9 bases separated the two germline ends. There are 11 residues in the CDR3. The CDR3 reads CASSRTGGYTF. CDR3 DNA sequence: TGTGCCAGCAGTCGGACGGGGGGCTACACCTTC.

This clonotype was seen at least ten times. The chain links TRBV18 to TRBJ1-6, with TRBD1 identical over 9 bases. The V gene end was trimmed by 2 bases and the J gene end by 10 bases; junction bases not matched to a gene: 6. Germline loops: CDR1 KGHSH, CDR2 LQKENI. The CDR3 runs 15 residues. In nucleotides, the CDR3 is TGTGCCAGCTCACCAGGGACAGGGACCTGGTCACCCCTCCACTTT. This translates into CASSPGTGTWSPLHF.

V usage is TRBV29-1 and J usage is TRBJ2-1, with 9 bases aligning to TRBD2. V lost 6 bases and J lost 9; bases outside the gene matches: 12. This CDR3 region has 14 residues. Germline values: CDR1 SQVTM, CDR2 ANQGSEA. This CDR3 reads CSVYGLAGNLEQFF. The CDR3 region has the DNA TGCAGCGTGTATGGGCTAGCGGGAAATCTTGAGCAGTTCTTC.

This clonotype appeared many times. This rearrangement joins TRBV12-3 or TRBV12-4 to TRBJ1-1; 7 nucleotides line up with TRBD1. This CDR3 contains 15 residues. J was trimmed by 0 bases and V by 4 bases; bases with no gene match: 5. CDR3 residues: CASSSRQGMNTEAFF. The CDR3 region has the DNA TGTGCCAGCAGTTCAAGACAGGGCATGAACACTGAAGCTTTCTTT.